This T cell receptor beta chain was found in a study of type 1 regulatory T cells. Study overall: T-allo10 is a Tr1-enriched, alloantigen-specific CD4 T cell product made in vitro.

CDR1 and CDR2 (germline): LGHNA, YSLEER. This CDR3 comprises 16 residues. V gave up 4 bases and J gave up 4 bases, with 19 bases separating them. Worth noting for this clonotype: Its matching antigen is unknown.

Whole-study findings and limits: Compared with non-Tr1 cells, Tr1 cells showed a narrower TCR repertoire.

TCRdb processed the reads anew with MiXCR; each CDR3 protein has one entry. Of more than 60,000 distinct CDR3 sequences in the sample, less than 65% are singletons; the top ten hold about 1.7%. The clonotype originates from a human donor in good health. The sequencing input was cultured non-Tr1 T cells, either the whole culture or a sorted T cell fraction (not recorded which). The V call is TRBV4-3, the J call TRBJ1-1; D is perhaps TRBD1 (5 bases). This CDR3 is CASSRARVLGGTEAFF. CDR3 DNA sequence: TGCGCCAGCAGCCGCGCTAGGGTTTTGGGGGGCACTGAAGCTTTCTTT.